Listed here are 6 T cell receptor beta chains from one sample, sequenced in a study of post-analysis software for immune sequencing data. Findings and limits, study-wide: Elevated frequency relative to controls characterized several TRBV segments in patients, TRBV5-6, TRBV5-1 and TRBV20-1 among them.

For these TCRs, the target antigens are not known. Unique molecular identifiers were carried by the TCR beta cDNA libraries. In TCRdb, the PCR reads were re-called with MiXCR into one record per CDR3 protein. The sample includes about 770,000 distinct CDR3 sequences, about half of them seen just once. The sequenced sample was blood. These receptors were taken from a girl aged 5 to 17 with multiple sclerosis.

This chain joins TRBV7-9 and TRBJ1-2; 7 bases are shared with TRBD1. This CDR3 has 11 residues. The V gene's germline CDR1 is SEHNR and CDR2 FQNEAQ (reference sequence). Unmatched junction bases numbered 7, after V lost 11 bases and J lost 7 bases. The CDR3 sequence: CALEGAVGYTF. DNA of the CDR3: TGTGCCCTTGAGGGGGCTGTTGGCTACACCTTC. The whole variable domain, filled in from reference TRBV7-9 and TRBJ1-2, reads DTGVSQNPRHKITKRGQNVTFRCDPISEHNRLYWYRQTLGQGPEFLTYFQNEAQLEKSRLLSDRFSAERPKGSFSTLEIQRTEQGDSAMYLCALEGAVGYTFGSGTRLTVV.

This clonotype was counted only a few times. In nucleotides, the CDR3 is TGTGCCAGCAGCCGCGTAGCGGAACCTGCCGCAGATACGCAGTATTTT. This sequence encodes CASSRVAEPAADTQYF. V gene TRBV3-1 combines with J gene TRBJ2-3; D is perhaps TRBD2 (6 bases). CDR1 and CDR2 (germline): LGHDT, YNNKEL (reference sequence). V lost 4 bases and J 4 bases, leaving 18 bases between the germline ends. This CDR3 has 16 amino acids.

This rearrangement joins TRBV6-2 or TRBV6-3 to TRBJ1-5; D not certain. Trimming removed 0 bases from V and 4 bases from J, with 7 bases in between. The germline gives CDR1 MNHEY, CDR2 SVGEGT. The CDR3 spans 14 residues. The CDR3 region is CASSYSGLNQPQHF. CDR3 nucleotide sequence: TGTGCCAGCAGTTACTCGGGCTTAAATCAGCCCCAGCATTTT.

V and J are TRBV20-1 and TRBJ1-4; D remains unclear. The CDR3 has 14 amino acids. CDR1 and CDR2 (germline): DFQATT, SNEGSKA (reference sequence). The ends were cut back, 0 bases at V and 8 bases at J, with 13 bases in the middle. CDR3: CSARDGGLVEKLFF. The CDR3 nucleotides read TGCAGTGCTAGAGACGGCGGACTGGTCGAAAAACTGTTTTTT.

This clonotype appeared a few times. V gene TRBV4-1 combines with J gene TRBJ2-1; D unresolved. V dropped 5 bases and J dropped 8 bases, with 7 bases sitting between them. This CDR3 has 11 residues. Per the germline V gene, CDR1 is MGHRA and CDR2 is YSYEKL. The CDR3 is CASSWSDEQFF. DNA of the CDR3: TGCGCCAGCAGCTGGAGCGATGAGCAGTTCTTC.

V and J are TRBV7-9 and TRBJ1-6, with a tentative D call TRBD1 (5 bases). V shed 5 bases and J shed 8 bases, with 10 bases lying between them. The CDR3 consists of 13 residues. Germline V gene data show CDR1 as SEHNR and CDR2 as FQNEAQ (reference sequence). CDR3 DNA sequence: TGTGCCAGCAGCCTGACAGTGGATTCACCCCTCCACTTT. Protein sequence: CASSLTVDSPLHF.